The 8 T cell receptor beta chains given below trace back to one sample, sequenced in a study of blood T cell repertoires in COVID-19. TCRdb's copy holds only in-frame clones and misses some; the assay was immunoSEQ multiplex PCR. The data hold more than 250,000 clones, with approximately 83% observed a single time. The sample taken for sequencing was PBMCs or T cells enriched from blood (not recorded which). The receptors originated from a young man who had recovered from COVID-19.

This clone was detected only a few times. For the CDR3, the DNA is TGTGCCAGCAGTGAGGGGACAGGGGGCAAGGGACTGTTTTTT. This codes for CASSEGTGGKGLFF. The chain joins TRBV2 to TRBJ1-4; 12 nucleotides line up with TRBD1. The CDR3 covers 14 residues. Germline V gene data show CDR1 as SNHLY and CDR2 as FYNNEI. J was trimmed by 13 bases and V by 3 bases; bases with no gene match: 6.

The chain couples TRBV24-1 to TRBJ2-5, with D hard to call. CDR1 is KGHDR and CDR2 is SFDVKD in the germline V gene. The CDR3 contains 14 residues. The ends were cut back, 5 bases at V and 2 bases at J, with 11 bases in the middle. For the CDR3, the DNA is TGTGCCACCAGTGGGTTGGGCAGACAAGAGACCCAGTACTTC. Its protein is CATSGLGRQETQYF.

This chain joins TRBV7-5 and TRBJ2-1; the table assigns TRBD1, which was not confirmed against the DNA. TRBV7-5 is a listed pseudogene. The CDR3 loop spans 20 amino acids. CDR3 amino acids: CARSLLGQGPILFSYNEQFF. The CDR3 nucleotides are TGTGCCAGAAGCTTACTGGGACAGGGGCCCATCTTATTCTCCTACAATGAGCAGTTCTTC.

The gene calls are TRBV5-1 and TRBJ1-6; TRBD1 is a possible D gene (6 bases). Germline CDR1 and CDR2: SGHRS and YFSETQ. CDR3 length: 14 residues. The V and J ends lost 4 bases and 12 bases respectively, with 17 bases between them. The CDR3 sequence: CASSGAGEGKPLHF. The CDR3 DNA is TGCGCCAGCAGCGGGGCAGGGGAGGGGAAACCCCTCCACTTT.

J is TRBJ2-5 and V is TRBV18, with D maybe TRBD1 (6 bases). Trimming took off 3 bases at V and 1 base at J, with 15 bases between the two ends. CDR3 length equals 16 residues. Looked up from germline, CDR1 is KGHSH and CDR2 is LQKENI. The CDR3 DNA reads as TGTGCCAGCTCACCTGACACAGGGAGAGCCCAAGAGACCCAGTACTTC. Its translation is CASSPDTGRAQETQYF.

The gene calls are TRBV2 and TRBJ2-3; TRBD2 might be the D (6 bases). The V end was cut by 6 bases, the J end by 0 bases, with 10 bases between. Germline loops: CDR1 SNHLY, CDR2 FYNNEI. The CDR3 runs to 14 residues. CDR3 DNA: TGTGCCAGCAGGTCGGGGGTTAGCACAGATACGCAGTATTTT. Translated: CASRSGVSTDTQYF.

CDR3 sequence reads: CASSAYLNPGDTQYF. The CDR3 DNA reads TGCGCCAGCAGCGCCTACCTTAACCCGGGAGATACGCAGTATTTT. The J gene is TRBJ2-3, the V gene TRBV5-1; no clear D gene. CDR3 length equals 15 residues. Germline CDR1 is SGHRS and CDR2 is YFSETQ. Trimming took 4 bases from V and 5 from J, leaving 17 bases between them.

The chain uses TRBV7-9 and TRBJ1-5; the D is unclear. The CDR3 runs to 13 residues. Trimming took 1 base from V and 5 from J, leaving 6 bases between them. Germline V gene sequence: CDR1 SEHNR, CDR2 FQNEAQ (reference sequence). CDR3 coding DNA: TGTGCCAGCAGCTTAGGAGGTGATCAGCCCCAGCATTTT. This encodes CASSLGGDQPQHF.